This T cell receptor beta chain was captured in a study of beta chain features in type 1 diabetes. From germline, CDR1 is LNHNV and CDR2 YYDKDF (reference sequence). This CDR3 comprises 12 residues. Trimming pared 0 bases from V and 7 bases from J, leaving 4 bases between. The study reverse transcribed the entire isolated RNA, so it sequenced expressed TCRB transcripts. The assay was immunoSEQ multiplex PCR, and TCRdb's table has in-frame clones only and misses some. The repertoire holds roughly 250,000 clones, with more than 65% as singletons. Findings and caveats of the study: Although PCR might favor shorter templates, it would do so equally in patients and controls. Type 1 diabetes patients showed a moderate but significant shortening of TCRB CDR3s in all four CD4+ subsets.

In this sample, this clone turned up a few times. Antigen specificity is unknown. Other nucleotide sequences from this sample produce the same CDR3. The sequenced sample consisted of naive CD4+ T cells from blood. This clonotype originated in a man aged 25 to 40 in good health. The chain employs TRBV15 and TRBJ2-1; no reliable D call. This chain's CDR3 is CATSRDRNEQFF. CDR3 DNA sequence: TGTGCCACCAGCAGAGACAGGAATGAGCAGTTCTTC.